The 7 T cell receptor beta chains given below trace back to one sample, sequenced in a study of brain T cells in children with intractable seizures. The time point denotes: blood from clinic visit 5 months post-surgery; TSC patient then seizure free. Libraries were prepared by immunoSEQ multiplex PCR; TCRdb keeps only in-frame clonotypes and omits some of them. The sample yields hundreds of thousands of clones, 93% seen once. Material: peripheral blood, obtained 4 to 5 months after surgery. These receptors were collected from a boy in the first two years of life with tuberous sclerosis and intractable seizures.

The chain recombines TRBV2 with TRBJ2-7, with 8 bases matching TRBD2. Germline loops: CDR1 SNHLY, CDR2 FYNNEI. The CDR3 consists of 14 residues. V lost 7 bases to trimming and J lost 4 bases; unmatched junction nucleotides: 9. As DNA, the CDR3 is TGTGCCAGCACTTTGACTAGCGAGCGGTACGAGCAGTACTTC. Translating it yields CASTLTSERYEQYF.

V and J are TRBV29-1 and TRBJ1-1, with no clear D. The CDR3 is made up of 14 amino acids. V lost 6 bases and J lost 0, with 14 bases in between. Germline V gene sequence: CDR1 SQVTM, CDR2 ANQGSEA. The CDR3 sequence is CSVLTSGVNTEAFF. The CDR3 DNA follows: TGCAGCGTCCTTACTTCCGGGGTGAACACTGAAGCTTTCTTT.

V gene TRBV2 combines with J gene TRBJ1-6; no firm D call. The CDR3 extends over 15 amino acids. Trimming pared 7 bases from V and 5 bases from J, leaving 15 bases between. CDR1 SNHLY and CDR2 FYNNEI come from the germline V gene. The CDR3 sequence is CASIARSGNNSPLHF. CDR3 nucleotides: TGTGCCAGCATTGCCAGAAGCGGTAATAATTCACCCCTCCACTTT.

The rearrangement uses TRBV7-8 and TRBJ2-7, with D hard to call. Germline values: CDR1 SGHVS, CDR2 FQNEAQ. The V end was cut by 1 base, the J end by 5 bases, with 15 bases between. The CDR3 is 15 residues long. The CDR3 DNA sequence: TGTGCCAGCAGCTTAGGGTCCCGACCCTCGGACGAGCAGTACTTC. Translated: CASSLGSRPSDEQYF. Variable domain in full (rest from reference TRBV7-8 and TRBJ2-7): GAGVSQSPRYKVAKRGQDVALRCDPISGHVSLFWYQQALGQGPEFLTYFQNEAQLDKSGLPSDRFFAERPEGSVSTLKIQRTQQEDSAVYLCASSLGSRPSDEQYFGPGTRLTVT.

The V and J genes are TRBV19 and TRBJ2-3; no clear D gene. V was clipped by 4 bases and J by 3 bases, with 2 bases between them. This CDR3 region has 11 residues. Germline V gene data show CDR1 as LNHDA and CDR2 as SQIVND (reference sequence). DNA of the CDR3: TGTGCCAGTAGTAGGACAGATACGCAGTATTTT. Residues: CASSRTDTQYF.

The rearrangement uses TRBV7-3 and TRBJ2-2; D remains ambiguous. V was shortened by 2 bases and J by 3 bases, with 7 bases between the two germline ends. CDR1 and CDR2 (germline): SGHTA, FQGTGA. The CDR3 sequence is 14 residues long. CDR3 sequence: CASSLGPYTGELFF. The DNA of the CDR3 is TGTGCCAGCAGCTTAGGGCCTTACACCGGGGAGCTGTTTTTT.

This chain joins TRBV10-1 and TRBJ2-1, with 11 bases lining up with TRBD2. Trimming at V came to 5 bases and at J to 8 bases, leaving 11 bases not matched to a gene. Germline V CDR1 and CDR2: WNHNN, SYGVQD (reference sequence). This CDR3 has 16 residues. CDR3 in DNA: TGCGCCAGCAGTAGTCAGACTAGCGGGATGATCGATGAGCAGTTCTTC. Its protein product is CASSSQTSGMIDEQFF.